This TCR beta chain is drawn from a study of early T cells in non-severe SARS-CoV-2 infection. Study information: Chains were not paired, and sequencing was done on bulk RNA from unsorted whole blood. General study results and limits: There was a bias toward anti-spike CD8 responses in VDJdb matching, which missed private and CD4 specificities.

The TCR library protocol attached unique molecular identifiers to the individual cDNA molecules. TCRdb reprocessed the 5' RACE reads via MiXCR and lists one record per CDR3 protein. The top ten clones hold approximately 4% of a sample with tens of thousands of distinct CDR3 sequences, approximately 8% of them seen once. CDR3 length: 13 amino acids. Germline V gene data show CDR1 as SGHTA and CDR2 as FQGTGA. Trimming stripped 0 bases from V and 1 base from J, with 3 bases between. There are many counts of this clonotype. Its antigen is still unknown. This sample comprised whole blood, obtained at baseline. The gene calls are TRBV7-3 and TRBJ1-1; D not resolved. The TCR sequence derives from an adult who was a healthcare worker with PCR-confirmed SARS-CoV-2 infection or an uninfected control (not recorded which). The CDR3 loop reads CASSLTGNTEAFF. CDR3 nucleotide sequence: TGTGCCAGCAGCTTAACGGGGAACACTGAAGCTTTCTTT.